Presented here are 22 T cell receptor beta chains from one specimen sequenced in a study of T cell repertoires in cytomegalovirus infection. MiXCR, run by TCRdb on the reads, gives a single entry per CDR3 protein. The profile covers more than 400,000 distinct CDR3 sequences, with more than 25% appearing a single time and less than 15% taken by the ten largest. Source material: PBMCs. These receptors were obtained from a human donor in good health (CMV status not recorded). Some clones in this sample may be carry-over from other donors' samples.

This clonotype was counted a few times. V usage is TRBV7-9 and J usage is TRBJ2-5; the match to TRBD2 covers 8 bases. Germline V gene data show CDR1 as SEHNR and CDR2 as FQNEAQ (reference sequence). V dropped 5 bases and J dropped 6; count of bases not matched to a gene: 8. The CDR3 has 14 residues. CDR3 in DNA: TGTGCCAGCAGCCCCCAAGTAGCGGGACAGACCCAGTACTTC. It yields the protein CASSPQVAGQTQYF.

This clonotype has ten or more counts. The genes are TRBV7-8 and TRBJ1-2; D is uncertain. Germline CDR1 is SGHVS and CDR2 is FQNEAQ. V lost 1 base to trimming and J lost 7 bases, with 10 bases between them. The CDR3 is 13 residues long. CDR3 nucleotide sequence: TGTGCCAGCAGCTTAGATTGGAGTACTGGCTACACCTTC. Amino acid sequence: CASSLDWSTGYTF.

A single count supports this clonotype. The V call is TRBV29-1, the J call TRBJ2-3, with D unresolved. The V end was cut by 7 bases, the J end by 0 bases, with 11 bases between. The CDR3 runs 13 residues. Germline V gene sequence: CDR1 SQVTM, CDR2 ANQGSEA. CDR3 region: CSEMPPSTDTQYF. CDR3 DNA: TGCAGCGAGATGCCCCCAAGCACAGATACGCAGTATTTT.

This clonotype is a singleton in its sample. This chain's CDR3 is CSARDDQRGNQETQYF. CDR3 sequence (DNA): TGCAGTGCTAGAGATGACCAGCGGGGCAACCAAGAGACCCAGTACTTC. The rearrangement links TRBV20-1 to TRBJ2-5; 7 bases line up with TRBD2. Germline V gene sequence: CDR1 DFQATT, CDR2 SNEGSKA (reference sequence). The CDR3 has 16 amino acids. The V gene end was trimmed by 0 bases and the J gene end by 0 bases; junction bases not matched to a gene: 7.

This clonotype appeared many times. The rearrangement joins TRBV12-5 to TRBJ2-5; the D gene is possibly TRBD1 (5 bases). This CDR3 is built from 13 residues. Trimming shortened V by 2 bases and J by 1 base, and 5 bases separated the two germline ends. Germline CDR1 LGHNT, CDR2 FRNRAP. The chain's CDR3 is CASGLRGQETQYF. The CDR3 bases are TGTGCTAGTGGTTTGAGGGGCCAAGAGACCCAGTACTTC.

The chain recombines TRBV19 with TRBJ1-2; 9 bases match TRBD1. The CDR3 spans 12 residues. J was trimmed by 3 bases and V by 8 bases; bases with no gene match: 1. Germline CDR1 reads LNHDA; CDR2 reads SQIVND (reference sequence). CDR3 bases: TGTGCCAGTGGGACAGGGTACTATGGCTACACCTTC. The encoded protein is CASGTGYYGYTF.

The chain joins TRBV18 to TRBJ1-2, with TRBD1 as a possible D gene (6 bases). Looked up from germline, CDR1 is KGHSH and CDR2 is LQKENI. V was shortened by 2 bases and J by 2 bases, with 12 bases between the two germline ends. CDR3 length: 15 amino acids. The CDR3 bases are TGTGCCAGCTCACCAAACGGGGGCTCCAACTATGGCTACACCTTC. Translating gives CASSPNGGSNYGYTF.

This clonotype was recorded a few times. This chain connects TRBV7-2 to TRBJ1-1; D is uncertain. Germline V gene data show CDR1 as SGHTA and CDR2 as FQGNSA. The CDR3 contains 14 residues. V was clipped by 2 bases and J by 6 bases, with 13 bases between them. The chain's CDR3 is CASSLWRNGAEAFF. The CDR3 bases are TGTGCCAGCAGCTTATGGAGGAACGGGGCTGAAGCTTTCTTT.

J is TRBJ2-5 and V is TRBV5-5; TRBD1 or TRBD2 may be the D gene (5 bases each). V lost 4 bases and J lost 2, with 15 bases in between. Germline V gene data show CDR1 as SGHKS and CDR2 as YYEKEE (reference sequence). The CDR3 length is 15 residues. The CDR3 sequence: CASSLGDARQETQYF. CDR3 bases: TGTGCCAGCAGCCTCGGGGACGCCCGACAAGAGACCCAGTACTTC.

The gene calls are TRBV5-6 and TRBJ2-5; a possible D gene is TRBD2 (7 bases). The CDR3 runs 16 residues. V lost 4 bases and J lost 3, with 19 bases in between. Per the germline V gene, CDR1 is SGHDT and CDR2 is YYEEEE. The CDR3 DNA sequence: TGTGCCAGCAGCGCCCCTCGGGGGGCTGAAAAAGAGACCCAGTACTTC. It is translated as CASSAPRGAEKETQYF.

This clonotype appeared a few times. This chain joins TRBV30 and TRBJ2-1, with TRBD2 identical over 8 bases. V shed 0 bases and J 12 bases; nucleotides not matched to a gene: 22. The CDR3 contains 18 residues. Germline V gene data show CDR1 as GTSNPN and CDR2 as SVGIG (reference sequence). CDR3: CAWSVFSGRRLAGTGQFF. The CDR3 DNA follows: TGTGCCTGGAGTGTATTTAGCGGCCGCAGGCTAGCGGGCACCGGGCAGTTCTTC.

The J gene is TRBJ1-3, the V gene TRBV7-8; D perhaps matches TRBD1 (6 bases). V dropped 5 bases and J dropped 0 bases, with 17 bases sitting between them. This CDR3 is 17 amino acids long. Looked up from germline, CDR1 is SGHVS and CDR2 is FQNEAQ. The CDR3 loop reads CASSIWTASSSGNTIYF. The CDR3 DNA sequence: TGTGCCAGCAGCATATGGACAGCCTCGAGCTCTGGAAACACCATATATTTT.

This clonotype has just a few counts. V is TRBV4-3 and J is TRBJ2-7; unclear D gene. The CDR3 totals 17 residues. Germline V gene lookup returns CDR1 LGHNA and CDR2 YSLEER. The DNA of the CDR3 is TGCGCCAGCACCCAAACCCCACCTCTGCGGCTTTCCTACGAGCAGTACGTC. Residues: CASTQTPPLRLSYEQYV.

The V and J genes are TRBV7-9 and TRBJ1-1, with 9 bases lining up with TRBD1. Trimming at V came to 2 bases and at J to 3 bases, leaving 4 bases not matched to a gene. Germline V CDR1 and CDR2: SEHNR, FQNEAQ (reference sequence). CDR3 length equals 15 residues. Here the CDR3 reads CASSLWRTGDTEAFF. CDR3 nucleotide sequence: TGTGCCAGCAGCTTATGGCGGACAGGGGACACTGAAGCTTTCTTT.

This chain links TRBV11-2 with TRBJ1-1, with D perhaps TRBD1 (6 bases). The germline gives CDR1 SGHAT, CDR2 FQNNGV. CDR3 length: 16 amino acids. Trimming stripped 1 base from V and 5 bases from J, with 17 bases between. As DNA, the CDR3 is TGTGCCAGCAGCTTAGCAGGCAGGGGCTCGTTTACTGAAGCTTTCTTT. It specifies CASSLAGRGSFTEAFF.

The V call is TRBV27, the J call TRBJ1-1; D is unclear. The germline gives CDR1 MNHEY, CDR2 SMNVEV (reference sequence). V was cut by 7 bases and J by 2 bases, with 11 bases left in between. The CDR3 runs 13 residues. The CDR3 here is CASTQSRNTEAFF. The CDR3 bases are TGTGCCAGCACCCAGAGTAGAAACACTGAAGCTTTCTTT.

The chain has TRBV7-8 and TRBJ1-5, with TRBD1 as a possible D gene (6 bases). There are 16 residues in the CDR3. Germline-derived CDR1 and CDR2 are SGHVS and FQNEAQ. Trimming stripped 0 bases from V and 7 bases from J, with 16 bases between. The CDR3: CASSLALAGEKQPQHF. The DNA for the CDR3 is TGTGCCAGCAGCTTAGCCCTAGCAGGGGAAAAACAGCCCCAGCATTTT. Full variable domain (rest looked up from reference TRBV7-8 and TRBJ1-5): GAGVSQSPRYKVAKRGQDVALRCDPISGHVSLFWYQQALGQGPEFLTYFQNEAQLDKSGLPSDRFFAERPEGSVSTLKIQRTQQEDSAVYLCASSLALAGEKQPQHFGDGTRLSIL.

This clonotype was counted a few times. This chain links TRBV6-2 or TRBV6-3 with TRBJ2-1, with D tentatively TRBD2 (6 bases). The CDR3 runs to 14 residues. Per the germline V gene, CDR1 is MNHEY and CDR2 is SVGEGT. The germline V and J ends were trimmed by 4 bases and 4 bases, with 11 bases remaining between them. Here the CDR3 reads CASSLADFYNEQFF. The CDR3 coding sequence is TGTGCCAGCAGTTTAGCGGACTTTTACAATGAGCAGTTCTTC.

This clonotype was counted only a few times. V usage is TRBV28 and J usage is TRBJ1-2; tentatively, D is TRBD1 (5 bases). The CDR3 consists of 13 residues. CDR1 is MDHEN, CDR2 SYDVKM, per germline. Deletions cut 6 bases from V and 4 bases from J, with 12 bases between. CDR3 sequence reads: CASRQANIYGYTF. In DNA, the CDR3 is TGTGCCAGCAGACAGGCCAATATCTATGGCTACACCTTC.

This clonotype was counted at least ten times. J is TRBJ2-1 and V is TRBV12-3 or TRBV12-4; TRBD2 aligns across 14 bases. V lost 6 bases to trimming and J lost 7 bases; unmatched junction nucleotides: 8. CDR3 length: 16 amino acids. CDR3 DNA sequence: TGTGCCAGCAGCCGACTAGCGGGAGGGCCGAGTAATGAGCAGTTCTTC. This sequence encodes CASSRLAGGPSNEQFF.

This clonotype occurred a few times. The chain employs TRBV6-1 and TRBJ2-1; 9 bases align to TRBD1. This CDR3 has 15 residues. With 6 bases clipped from V and 4 bases from J, the junction kept 7 bases outside the gene matches. Per the germline V gene, CDR1 is MNHNS and CDR2 is SASEGT. CDR3 amino acids: CASSVDRGTYNEQFF. CDR3 DNA: TGTGCCAGCAGCGTGGACAGGGGAACTTACAATGAGCAGTTCTTC.

J is TRBJ2-7 and V is TRBV10-2; 11 bases are shared with TRBD2. Germline CDR1 reads WSHSY; CDR2 reads SAAADI. Trimming at V came to 5 bases and at J to 2 bases, leaving 8 bases not matched to a gene. This CDR3 is built from 16 residues. The CDR3 here is CASSSPGLAATYEQYF. CDR3 nucleotides: TGCGCCAGCAGTAGTCCGGGACTAGCGGCAACCTACGAGCAGTACTTC.